The following is a T cell receptor (beta chain) sequence with its context. TCRdb reprocessed the RT-PCR reads with MiXCR, giving one entry per CDR3 protein. In the table there are fewer than 75,000 distinct CDR3 sequences, 10% to 15% of which are singletons. This entry belongs to a study of patients and donors after allogeneic stem cell transplantation. The germline V gene has CDR1 PRHDT and CDR2 FYEKMQ (reference sequence). This CDR3 comprises 15 residues. J lost 0 bases, V lost 4 bases, and 5 bases had no gene match. V usage is TRBV13 and J usage is TRBJ2-7; TRBD2 matches 8 bases. Sequenced material: blood, either unsorted or a sorted T cell fraction (not recorded which). This sequence was found in a human donor who was either an allogeneic HSCT recipient or a stem cell or donor lymphocyte infusion donor (not recorded which). It is not recorded whose cells these are; they may come from a transplant donor. The CDR3, as DNA: TGTGCCAGCAGCTCAGCGGGAGCCTTCTCCTACGAGCAGTACTTC. It codes for CASSSAGAFSYEQYF.